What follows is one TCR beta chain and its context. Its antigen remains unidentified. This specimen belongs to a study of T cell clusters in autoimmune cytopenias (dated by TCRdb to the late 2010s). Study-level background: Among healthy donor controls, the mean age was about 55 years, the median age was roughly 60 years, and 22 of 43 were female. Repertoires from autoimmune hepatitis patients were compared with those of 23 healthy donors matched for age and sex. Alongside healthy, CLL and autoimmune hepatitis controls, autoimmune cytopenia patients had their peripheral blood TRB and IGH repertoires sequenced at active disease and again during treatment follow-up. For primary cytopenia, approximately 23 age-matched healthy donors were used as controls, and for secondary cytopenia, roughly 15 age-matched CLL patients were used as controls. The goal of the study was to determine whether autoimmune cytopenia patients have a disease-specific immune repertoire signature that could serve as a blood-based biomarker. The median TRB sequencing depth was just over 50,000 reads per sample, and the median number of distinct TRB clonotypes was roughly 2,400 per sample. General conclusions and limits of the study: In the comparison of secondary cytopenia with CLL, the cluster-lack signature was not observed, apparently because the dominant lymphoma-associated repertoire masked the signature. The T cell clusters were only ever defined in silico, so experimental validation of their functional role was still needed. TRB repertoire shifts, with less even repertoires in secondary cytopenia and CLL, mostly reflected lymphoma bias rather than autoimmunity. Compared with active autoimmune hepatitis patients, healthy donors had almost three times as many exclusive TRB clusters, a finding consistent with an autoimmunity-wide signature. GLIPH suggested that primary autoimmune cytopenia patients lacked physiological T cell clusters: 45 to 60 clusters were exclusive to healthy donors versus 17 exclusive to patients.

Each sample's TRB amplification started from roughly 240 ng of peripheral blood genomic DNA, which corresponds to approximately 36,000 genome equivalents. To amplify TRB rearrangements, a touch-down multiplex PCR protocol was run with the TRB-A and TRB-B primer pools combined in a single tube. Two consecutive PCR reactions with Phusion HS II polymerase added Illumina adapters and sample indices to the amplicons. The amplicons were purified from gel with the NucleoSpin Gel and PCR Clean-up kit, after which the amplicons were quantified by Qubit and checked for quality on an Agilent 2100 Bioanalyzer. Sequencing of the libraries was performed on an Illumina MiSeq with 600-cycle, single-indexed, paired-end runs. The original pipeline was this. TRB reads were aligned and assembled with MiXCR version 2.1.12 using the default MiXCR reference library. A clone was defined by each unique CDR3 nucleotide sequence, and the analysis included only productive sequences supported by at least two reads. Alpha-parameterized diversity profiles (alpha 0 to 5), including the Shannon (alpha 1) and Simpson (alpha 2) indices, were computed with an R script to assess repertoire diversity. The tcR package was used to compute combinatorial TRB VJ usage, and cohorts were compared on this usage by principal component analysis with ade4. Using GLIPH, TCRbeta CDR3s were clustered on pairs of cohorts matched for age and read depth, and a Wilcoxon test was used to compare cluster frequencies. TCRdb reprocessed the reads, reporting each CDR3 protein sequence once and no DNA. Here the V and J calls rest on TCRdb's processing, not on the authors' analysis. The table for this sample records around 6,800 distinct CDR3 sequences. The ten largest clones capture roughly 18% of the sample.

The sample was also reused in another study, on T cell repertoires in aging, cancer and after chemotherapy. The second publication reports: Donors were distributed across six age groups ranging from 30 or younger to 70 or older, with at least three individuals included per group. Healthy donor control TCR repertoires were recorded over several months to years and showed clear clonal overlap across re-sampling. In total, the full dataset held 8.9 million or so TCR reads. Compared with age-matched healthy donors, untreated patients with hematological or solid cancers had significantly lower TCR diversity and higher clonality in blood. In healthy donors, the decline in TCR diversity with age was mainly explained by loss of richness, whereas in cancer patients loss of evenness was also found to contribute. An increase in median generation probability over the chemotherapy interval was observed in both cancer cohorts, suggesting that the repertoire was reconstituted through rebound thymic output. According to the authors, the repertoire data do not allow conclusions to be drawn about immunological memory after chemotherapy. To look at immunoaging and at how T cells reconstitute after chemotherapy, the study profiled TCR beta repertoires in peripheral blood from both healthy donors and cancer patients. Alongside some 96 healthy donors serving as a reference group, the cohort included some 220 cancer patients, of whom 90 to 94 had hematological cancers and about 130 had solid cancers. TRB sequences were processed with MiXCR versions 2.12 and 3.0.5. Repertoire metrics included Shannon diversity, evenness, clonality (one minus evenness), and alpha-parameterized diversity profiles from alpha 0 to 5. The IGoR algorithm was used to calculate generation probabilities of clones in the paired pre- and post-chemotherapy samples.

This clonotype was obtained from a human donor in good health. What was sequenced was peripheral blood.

The CDR3 protein is CASSIRMNNSPLHF. The chain employs TRBV19 and TRBJ1-6. The CDR3 goes from the cysteine to the phenylalanine over 14 residues. No DNA accompanies this entry. CDR1 and CDR2 are drawn from the germline V gene (reference sequence): LNHDA, SQIVND.